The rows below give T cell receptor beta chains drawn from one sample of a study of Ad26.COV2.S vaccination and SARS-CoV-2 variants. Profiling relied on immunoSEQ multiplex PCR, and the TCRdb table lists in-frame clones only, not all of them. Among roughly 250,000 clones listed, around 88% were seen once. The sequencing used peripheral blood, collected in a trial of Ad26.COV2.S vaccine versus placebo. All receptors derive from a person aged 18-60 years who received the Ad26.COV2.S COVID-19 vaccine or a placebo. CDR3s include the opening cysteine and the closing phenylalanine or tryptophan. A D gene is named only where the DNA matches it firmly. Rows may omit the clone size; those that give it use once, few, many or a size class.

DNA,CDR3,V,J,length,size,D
TGTGCCACCAGTGCGACAGGAGACACCGGGGAGCTGTTTTTT,CATSATGDTGELFF,TRBV24-1,TRBJ2-2,14,NA,NA
TGTGCCAGCAGCATCAGGGGGAACCCACAAAACATTCAGTACTTC,CASSIRGNPQNIQYF,TRBV7-2,TRBJ2-4,15,few,TRBD1
TGCGCCAGCAGCCAAGGATATTTAGCGGGGGGTGGAAACATTCAGTACTTC,CASSQGYLAGGGNIQYF,TRBV4-3,TRBJ2-4,17,NA,TRBD2
TGTGCCAGCAGCGTAGTGGCTAGTGGTGGCGGGAGGCCGAATGAGCAGTTCTTC,CASSVVASGGGRPNEQFF,TRBV9,TRBJ2-1,18,NA,TRBD2
TGTGCCACCAGCAGAGATTGGCTAGCCCTTCGCTACGAGCAGTACTTC,CATSRDWLALRYEQYF,TRBV15,TRBJ2-7,16,NA,NA
TGTGCCAGCAGCGTAGATAGCGGGGGGTACAATGAGCAGTTCTTC,CASSVDSGGYNEQFF,TRBV9,TRBJ2-1,15,NA,TRBD2
TGTGCCAGCAGCCACCAGGGAGGAGAGACCCAGTACTTC,CASSHQGGETQYF,TRBV7-3,TRBJ2-5,13,NA,NA
TGTGCCAGCAGCCCCCAGCGGGAGGTCCAAGAGACCCAGTACTTC,CASSPQREVQETQYF,TRBV9,TRBJ2-5,15,once,TRBD2
TGTGCCAGCAGCCCGGGACAAACAGGGGGCGGGAGGGATACGCAGTATTTT,CASSPGQTGGGRDTQYF,TRBV5-4,TRBJ2-3,17,NA,NA
TGTGCCAGCAGTTACTCCTTTAAAGGGGCGGAGACCCAGTACTTC,CASSYSFKGAETQYF,TRBV6-2/TRBV6-3,TRBJ2-5,15,NA,NA
TGTGCCACCAGTGATTTGACCAGGAACACCGGGGAGCTGTTTTTT,CATSDLTRNTGELFF,TRBV24-1,TRBJ2-2,15,once,NA
TGTGCCAGCAGTCCCCAGGGGTATGGCTACACCTTC,CASSPQGYGYTF,TRBV6-5,TRBJ1-2,12,NA,NA
TGTGCCAGCAGCCAAGAACTGACAGCGAACACCGGGGAGCTGTTTTTT,CASSQELTANTGELFF,TRBV3-1/TRBV3-2,TRBJ2-2,16,few,NA
TGTGCCAGCAGTGTCCGGGGGACAGGGGACCTCTATGGCTACACCTTC,CASSVRGTGDLYGYTF,TRBV6-1,TRBJ1-2,16,once,TRBD1
TGTGCCAGCAGTGGTTCCACAGGGGCAGCTTTCTTT,CASSGSTGAAFF,TRBV25-1,TRBJ1-1,12,NA,TRBD1
TGTGCCAGTAGTATAGCCTATAGATCTTCCGGGACAGGGTATTCACCCCTCCACTTT,CASSIAYRSSGTGYSPLHF,TRBV19,TRBJ1-6,19,NA,TRBD1
TGTGCCAGTCTGAGGGATATAGGAGCTTTCTTT,CASLRDIGAFF,TRBV2,TRBJ1-1,11,NA,NA
TGCGCCAGCAGTCAAACGCTTATTCGGAATCAGCCCCAGCATTTT,CASSQTLIRNQPQHF,TRBV23-1,TRBJ1-5,15,NA,NA
TGTGCCAGCAGCTTGGGGACTGGCGTCCGAGATACGCAGTATTTT,CASSLGTGVRDTQYF,TRBV5-4,TRBJ2-3,15,NA,NA
TGTGCCAGCAGATCCCATTCCCTCTCTGGGGCCAACGTCCTGACTTTC,CASRSHSLSGANVLTF,TRBV11-2,TRBJ2-6,16,NA,NA
TGTGCCAGCACCGACGACTCAACTAATGAAAAACTGTTTTTT,CASTDDSTNEKLFF,TRBV21-1,TRBJ1-4,14,NA,NA
TGTGCCAGCAGTGACCGACAGGGGGGAGCTAACTATGGCTACACCTTC,CASSDRQGGANYGYTF,TRBV6-1,TRBJ1-2,16,once,TRBD1
TGTGCCTGGGGGGACAGGGATGCCGGGGAGCTGTTTTTT,CAWGDRDAGELFF,TRBV30,TRBJ2-2,13,once,TRBD1
TGTGCCAGTAGGACTCTCGAGGGGGGTACTGAAGCTTTCTTT,CASRTLEGGTEAFF,TRBV19,TRBJ1-1,14,NA,NA
TGTGCCAGCAGTGTCGGCTATGGCTACACCTTC,CASSVGYGYTF,TRBV2,TRBJ1-2,11,NA,NA
TGTGCCAGCAGCCCGCGACTAGCGGGGGTAGGAAATGAGCAGTTCTTC,CASSPRLAGVGNEQFF,TRBV7-3,TRBJ2-1,16,NA,TRBD2
TGTGCCAGCAGTTACTCGACAGGGAACACTGAAGCTTTCTTT,CASSYSTGNTEAFF,TRBV6-5,TRBJ1-1,14,few,NA
TGTGCCAGCAGCCAAGGCAGGACTAGCGGGAGAGGGGAGTTCCCCAACACCGGGGAGCTGTTTTTT,CASSQGRTSGRGEFPNTGELFF,TRBV3-1/TRBV3-2,TRBJ2-2,22,once,TRBD2
TGTGCCAGCAGTGGTGGACTAGGAGAGACCCAGTACTTC,CASSGGLGETQYF,TRBV2,TRBJ2-5,13,once,TRBD2
TGTGCCAGCAGGCGACAGGGCTCCATGAACACTGAAGCTTTCTTT,CASRRQGSMNTEAFF,TRBV7-8,TRBJ1-1,15,NA,TRBD1
TGTGCCAGCAGCTTAGAGAGCGGGGACTACAATGAGCAGTTCTTC,CASSLESGDYNEQFF,TRBV7-2,TRBJ2-1,15,NA,TRBD2
TGCGCCAGCAGCTTAAAAGAGACCCAGTACTTC,CASSLKETQYF,TRBV10-2,TRBJ2-5,11,NA,NA
TGTGCCAGCAGTATGACAGGGGCAGAGACCCAGTACTTC,CASSMTGAETQYF,TRBV2,TRBJ2-5,13,NA,TRBD1
TGTGCCTGGAGTGAAAACGGGGAGCTGTTTTTT,CAWSENGELFF,TRBV30,TRBJ2-2,11,NA,NA
TGTGCCAGCAGCCAAGAGGGGATTTCGCAGTTCTTC,CASSQEGISQFF,TRBV3-1/TRBV3-2,TRBJ2-1,12,NA,NA
TGTGCCAGCAGCAAGGACTCTGGAAACACCATATATTTT,CASSKDSGNTIYF,TRBV9,TRBJ1-3,13,NA,NA
TGTGCCAGTAGGTCCAACACTGAAGCTTTCTTT,CASRSNTEAFF,TRBV19,TRBJ1-1,11,few,NA
TGCGCCAGCAGCCGGGGAATAGCGGGAGCCAAAAACATTCAGTACTTC,CASSRGIAGAKNIQYF,TRBV4-1,TRBJ2-4,16,NA,TRBD2
TGTGCCAGCAGCTCCGGGACTAGCGGGAGGGGTAGCACAGATACGCAGTATTTT,CASSSGTSGRGSTDTQYF,TRBV11-3,TRBJ2-3,18,NA,TRBD2
TGTGCCAGCAGTTATTTCAGGGAGCCCACTGAAGCTTTCTTT,CASSYFREPTEAFF,TRBV6-5,TRBJ1-1,14,NA,NA
TGTGCCAGCAGTTACCGACGGACGCTGGCTAATGAAAAACTGTTTTTT,CASSYRRTLANEKLFF,TRBV6-5,TRBJ1-4,16,NA,NA
TGTGCCATCAGTGAGTCGACAGGGGGGACAGATACGCAGTATTTT,CAISESTGGTDTQYF,TRBV10-3,TRBJ2-3,15,NA,TRBD1
TGTGCCAGCAGCCAACGTCTCGCGGGGACGGATACGCAGTATTTT,CASSQRLAGTDTQYF,TRBV9,TRBJ2-3,15,NA,NA
TGTGCCAGCAGCCAAACAGGGAGGGGAACTGAAGCTTTCTTT,CASSQTGRGTEAFF,TRBV3-1/TRBV3-2,TRBJ1-1,14,NA,NA
TGCAGTGCTAGTTTCTCTAGCGGGAGGGCCGGGGAGACCCAGTACTTC,CSASFSSGRAGETQYF,TRBV20-1,TRBJ2-5,16,NA,TRBD2
TGTGCCAGCAGTGATGTATATGGCTACACCTTC,CASSDVYGYTF,TRBV2,TRBJ1-2,11,NA,NA